The T cell receptor (beta chain) described here comes from a study of blood T cell repertoires in COVID-19. As for the study in general: The United States, Italy and Spain were the sources of the acute and convalescent COVID-19 samples. T cells, B-cell-depleted T cells, or PBMCs provided the cDNA or gDNA that served as material.

In the authors' methods: It was from reference gene primer amplification that nucleated cell counts were estimated. Sequencing was performed with immunoSEQ multiplex PCR; in TCRdb, only in-frame clones are kept and a portion is missing. The V and J calls and clone size were taken over from that table, and D and trimming were inferred from the DNA. The sample holds more than 85,000 clones, almost 90% seen once. Seattle's cohort entered during active infection and was followed longitudinally. Germline values: CDR1 SGHTA, CDR2 FQGTGA. The CDR3 runs to 18 residues. Trimming took off 5 bases at V and 0 bases at J, with 20 bases between the two ends.

This TCR came from a man over 45 with COVID-19, enrolled during active disease. Sequencing was carried out using peripheral blood. The rearrangement links TRBV7-3 to TRBJ2-1, with unresolved D. The CDR3 sequence: CASSAFDPRSSSYNEQFF. CDR3 coding DNA: TGTGCCAGCAGCGCGTTCGACCCCCGGAGCAGCTCCTACAATGAGCAGTTCTTC.